This T cell receptor beta chain was sequenced for a study of CD8 T cells in Susac syndrome (dated by TCRdb to about 2019). With respect to the entire study: Among the Susac syndrome patients who were sequenced, clinically active disease was present in 5 or 6 and clinical remission was observed in fewer than 10. Repertoire sequencing was used to test whether CD8+ T cell activation and differentiation in Susac syndrome was antigen driven. Susac syndrome patients were therapy-naive, on corticosteroids (some also receiving IVIg), or on IVIg alone at blood withdrawal.

High-throughput TCR beta sequencing profiled peripheral blood CD8+ and CD4+ T cells from healthy donors, Susac syndrome patients and multiple sclerosis patients. The Susac syndrome patients fulfilled recently defined diagnostic criteria for definite or probable disease. Bulk CD8+ and CD4+ T cells were purified by magnetic negative isolation, whereas CD8+ TEMRA cells were enriched by FACS. Blood was collected in EDTA tubes and processed within 24 hours, with PBMCs isolated through density gradient centrifugation. PBMCs destined for TCR sequencing were cryopreserved in liquid nitrogen and later thawed in a 37 °C water bath. Purity of sorted or isolated CD4+, CD8+ and CD8+ TEMRA cells was at least 90%. RNA was extracted with the RNeasy kit and 0.5 to 1 ug was reverse transcribed using random hexamers. TCR beta CDR3 regions were amplified with the immunoSEQ multiplex PCR assay covering 54 Vbeta and 13 Jbeta segments. PCR amplification bias was corrected using a synthetic template baseline for primer optimization and computational correction. Turning to the authors' computational methods: Reads were annotated to V, D and J genes per IMGT and analyzed with immunoSEQ Analyzer, keeping only productive sequences. Clonality was computed as one minus Shannon entropy normalized by log2 of the number of productive unique sequences. For each patient and control, public and private clones were evaluated within the 100 most prevalent clones. Clones were defined as Susac-specific when absent from the healthy and MS cohorts, from over a thousand published viral clones and from other ImmuneACCESS disease sequences. The public sequencing data were trimmed at Q25 with fastp and processed into clonotypes with MiXCR by TCRdb, which kept only in-frame beta chains. Rows matching on CDR3 protein sequence are summarized as one entry with the most common DNA and genes. In this record, the V and J calls reflect TCRdb's handling and not the investigators' own analysis. The sample table contains approximately 190,000 distinct CDR3 sequences; only one count was recorded for approximately 96% of them. Approximately 0.098% of the sample is taken by the ten largest.

On this clonotype itself: Its antigen remains unidentified. Base qualities are missing; no much larger clone stands one base away.

Summary of the overall study and its limitations: In the CD4+ T cell repertoire of Susac syndrome patients, clonal expansion was not detected. The TCR sequencing and HLA analysis was acknowledged to have included a relatively small number of individuals.

The germline V gene (reference sequence) gives CDR1 as LNHNV and CDR2 as YYDKDF. V is trimmed back by 0 bases and J by 1 base, and the junction contains 6 bases that no gene match accounts for. The CDR3 sequence holds 17 residues, the cysteine and phenylalanine included. The only DNA kept is the CDR3, 51 bases in frame from the first base. The specimen sequenced was CD4+ T cells from PBMCs. This clonotype was obtained from a human donor with Susac syndrome. The V gene is TRBV15 and the J gene is TRBJ2-7; 10 of the junction bases match TRBD2. Here the CDR3 is given as CATSRDIELAGSYEQYF. The sequenced DNA is TGTGCCACCAGCAGAGATATCGAACTAGCGGGATCCTACGAGCAGTACTTC.